The 11 T cell receptor beta chains listed next were all sequenced from one sample in a study of memory CD4+ T cells and cytomegalovirus serostatus. Single viable CD3+CD4+CD8-CD45RO+ cells were sorted as the memory CD4+ T cells. Method: immunoSEQ multiplex PCR; TCRdb's copy keeps in-frame clones and lacks some. This sample has approximately 65,000 clones, with around 77% found just once. Specimen: memory CD4+ T cells from blood. Every receptor here comes from an adult in good health and CMV-seronegative.

This clone was seen only once. The chain employs TRBV7-5 and TRBJ1-3; TRBD1 is taken as the D call from the table, unchecked against the DNA. TRBV7-5 is listed as a pseudogene. CDR3 size: 20 residues. CDR3 amino acids: CARSSLGLGGQGAGGNTIYF. In DNA, the CDR3 is TGTGCCAGAAGCTCCCTGGGGCTAGGAGGGCAGGGGGCGGGTGGAAACACCATATATTTT.

About this clone itself: The CDR3 end shows no conserved phenylalanine or tryptophan, and so a read error is likely. Because the CDR3's place on the DNA is in doubt, the DNA is left out and the CDR3 is given as listed by TCRdb. This rearrangement joins TRBV6-1 to TRBJ1-1; whether TRBD1, the table's D call, matches the DNA was not checked. Per germline, CDR1 MNHNS and CDR2 SASEGT. The CDR3 totals 13 residues, both ends included. CDR3 in amino acids: CASSNPGGSRQVS.

This chain uses TRBV6-5 with TRBJ1-2; 7 bases match TRBD1. The trim removed 6 bases at V and 5 bases at J, leaving 3 bases unmatched. The CDR3 sequence is 12 residues long. The V gene's germline CDR1 is MNHEY and CDR2 SVGAGI. CDR3: CASSTGAYGYTF. CDR3 sequence (DNA): TGTGCCAGCAGCACAGGGGCTTATGGCTACACCTTC.

The chain carries TRBV14 and TRBJ1-5, with no clear D. This CDR3 is 13 amino acids long. The ends were cut back, 4 bases at V and 9 bases at J, with 13 bases in the middle. CDR1 and CDR2 from the germline V gene are SGHDN and FVKESK. CDR3 protein: CASSPDIGWPQHF. Here the CDR3 DNA reads TGTGCCAGCAGCCCCGATATAGGTTGGCCCCAGCATTTT.

The CDR3 sequence: CASSREGGSYEQYF. The CDR3 bases are TGTGCCAGCAGCCGTGAGGGAGGGTCCTACGAGCAGTACTTC. The chain is built from TRBV9 and TRBJ2-7; TRBD2 matches 7 bases. With 4 bases clipped from V and 1 base from J, the junction kept 5 bases outside the gene matches. The germline V gene encodes CDR1 SGDLS and CDR2 YYNGEE. This CDR3 spans 14 amino acids.

The V call is TRBV28, the J call TRBJ1-2; D possibly corresponds to TRBD1 (5 bases). Germline V gene data show CDR1 as MDHEN and CDR2 as SYDVKM. The length of the CDR3 is 12 residues. V lost 4 bases to trimming and J lost 7 bases, with 10 bases between them. Here the CDR3 DNA reads TGTGCCAGCAGTTGGGACCGGGGTGGCTACACCTTC. Its translation: CASSWDRGGYTF.

CDR3 DNA: TGTGCCAGCAGTTTATCCAGGTGGGGTGAAAAACTGTTTTTT. Translation gives CASSLSRWGEKLFF. This chain joins TRBV28 and TRBJ1-4; D is undetermined. From germline, CDR1 is MDHEN and CDR2 SYDVKM. V was clipped by 1 base and J by 7 bases, with 10 bases between them. The CDR3 contains 14 residues.

This clone was recorded once. The rearrangement uses TRBV6-1 and TRBJ1-1; D gene ambiguous. This CDR3 has 11 residues. Germline V gene data show CDR1 as MNHNS and CDR2 as SASEGT. Trimming took 10 bases from V and 10 from J, leaving 16 bases between them. The CDR3 DNA reads as TGTGCCACAACACGAGGGCGAGGAGCTTTCTTT. Its translation is CATTRGRGAFF.

J is TRBJ1-1 and V is TRBV19; 7 bases map to TRBD1. This CDR3 spans 19 amino acids. V lost 2 bases to trimming and J lost 0 bases; unmatched junction nucleotides: 15. Germline CDR1 LNHDA, CDR2 SQIVND (reference sequence). CDR3 amino acids: CASSIRYSGQLSMNTEAFF. The DNA for the CDR3 is TGTGCCAGTAGTATAAGATATTCGGGACAGCTTTCCATGAACACTGAAGCTTTCTTT.

This sequence joins TRBV7-9 and TRBJ1-3; the D gene is possibly TRBD1 (5 bases). The germline V gene encodes CDR1 SEHNR and CDR2 FQNEAQ (reference sequence). The CDR3 contains 13 residues. Trimming removed 1 base from V and 8 bases from J, with 9 bases in between. The CDR3 DNA is TGTGCCAGCAGCTTAGGGGGGGATTACACCATATATTTT. It yields the protein CASSLGGDYTIYF.

This clone appeared a few times. The gene calls are TRBV18 and TRBJ2-1, with D possibly being TRBD2 (5 bases). Per the germline V gene, CDR1 is KGHSH and CDR2 is LQKENI. The CDR3 runs 14 residues. Trimming left V 3 bases short and J 0 bases short, with 6 bases between. The CDR3 DNA sequence: TGTGCCAGCTCACCTGACTACTCCTACAATGAGCAGTTCTTC. Translation: CASSPDYSYNEQFF.